The 9 T cell receptor beta chains below come from one sample, sequenced in a study of high-grade serous ovarian cancer treatment subgroups. Libraries were prepared by immunoSEQ multiplex PCR; TCRdb keeps only in-frame clonotypes and omits some of them. The table lists more than 4,500 clones, around 79% of them singletons. Tumor samples were obtained before definitive surgery or chemotherapy. The sample was tumor tissue. Receptors originate from a human donor with high-grade serous ovarian cancer.

The chain employs TRBV11-3 and TRBJ2-3; D may be TRBD1 (5 bases). The germline V gene encodes CDR1 SGHNT and CDR2 YENEEA. With 6 bases removed from V and 3 bases from J, the gap between germline ends came to 16 bases. The CDR3 loop spans 15 amino acids. The CDR3 spells CASSFQGLTTDTQYF. CDR3 bases: TGTGCCAGCAGTTTCCAGGGCCTAACGACAGATACGCAGTATTTT.

The V and J genes are TRBV19 and TRBJ1-6, with no clear D. Germline V lookup: CDR1 LNHDA, CDR2 SQIVND (reference sequence). CDR3 length equals 15 residues. Between the trimmed V and J ends, which lost 4 bases and 2 bases, there was a span of 9 bases. CDR3 DNA: TGTGCCAGTAGTAAGGACGGCACCTATAATTCACCCCTCCACTTT. This encodes CASSKDGTYNSPLHF.

This rearrangement joins TRBV19 to TRBJ2-1, with 7 bases identical to TRBD2. The J segment lost 3 bases and the V segment lost 3 bases, leaving 2 bases of the junction unmatched. Germline CDR1 reads LNHDA; CDR2 reads SQIVND (reference sequence). This CDR3 is 14 amino acids long. The CDR3 DNA sequence: TGTGCCAGTAGTATGGGACTACTCTACAATGAGCAGTTCTTC. It translates to CASSMGLLYNEQFF.

This chain uses TRBV28 with TRBJ2-5; TRBD1 aligns across 9 bases. The better agreement between TRBJ2-7 and the DNA end casts doubt on the J call. Germline lookup yields CDR1 MDHEN and CDR2 SYDVKM. The CDR3 is made up of 14 amino acids. The CDR3 sequence is CASSTGTGTYEQYF. DNA for the CDR3: TGTGCCAGCAGCACCGGGACAGGGACCTACGAGCAGTACTTC.

The gene calls are TRBV19 and TRBJ1-2, with 7 positions matching TRBD1. This CDR3 comprises 17 residues. The trim removed 3 bases at V and 8 bases at J, leaving 18 bases unmatched. Germline CDR1 and CDR2: LNHDA and SQIVND (reference sequence). The CDR3 bases are TGTGCCAGTAGTATTCGGCTCCAAGACAGGGTGTATCGGGGCTACACCTTC. Residues: CASSIRLQDRVYRGYTF. Supplemented by reference TRBV19 and TRBJ1-2, the full variable domain reads DGGITQSPKYLFRKEGQNVTLSCEQNLNHDAMYWYRQDPGQGLRLIYYSQIVNDFQKGDIAEGYSVSREKKESFPLTVTSAQKNPTAFYLCASSIRLQDRVYRGYTFGSGTRLTVV.

A single count supports this clone. The chain joins TRBV9 to TRBJ2-2; 8 positions match TRBD2. This CDR3 has 14 amino acids. The J segment lost 4 bases and the V segment lost 4 bases, leaving 3 bases of the junction unmatched. The germline V gene encodes CDR1 SGDLS and CDR2 YYNGEE. The CDR3 spells CASSRGGGTGELFF. CDR3 coding DNA: TGTGCCAGCAGCCGGGGGGGCGGCACCGGGGAGCTGTTTTTT. Full variable domain (outside the CDR3, taken from reference TRBV9 and TRBJ2-2): DSGVTQTPKHLITATGQRVTLRCSPRSGDLSVYWYQQSLDQGLQFLIQYYNGEERAKGNILERFSAQQFPDLHSELNLSSLELGDSALYFCASSRGGGTGELFFGEGSRLTVL.

This clone was detected only once. The genes are TRBV18 and TRBJ1-6; D ambiguous. V dropped 3 bases and J dropped 5 bases, with 5 bases sitting between them. Germline CDR1 and CDR2: KGHSH and LQKENI. The CDR3 is made up of 13 amino acids. CDR3 sequence reads: CASSPKDNSPLHF. The CDR3 DNA is TGTGCCAGCTCACCGAAGGATAATTCACCCCTCCACTTT.

This chain connects TRBV5-1 to TRBJ1-4; D remains unclear. This CDR3 is 15 amino acids long. CDR1 is SGHRS and CDR2 is YFSETQ in the germline V gene. V lost 4 bases and J 6 bases, leaving 16 bases between the germline ends. CDR3 sequence: CASSPLGGWDEKLFF. As DNA, the CDR3 is TGCGCCAGCAGCCCGCTAGGAGGGTGGGATGAAAAACTGTTTTTT.

This chain uses TRBV7-2 with TRBJ1-2, with D uncertain. The CDR3 length is 13 residues. V lost 1 base and J lost 4, with 7 bases in between. The germline V gene has CDR1 SGHTA and CDR2 FQGNSA. CDR3: CASSLDVTYGYTF. The CDR3 DNA sequence: TGTGCCAGCAGCTTAGATGTGACCTATGGCTACACCTTC.